Below are 24 T cell receptor beta chains sequenced from a single sample in a study of tumor T cells in aggressive B-cell lymphoma. Repertoires were generated with immunoSEQ multiplex PCR, while TCRdb's copy carries only in-frame clones and drops some. The sample records fewer than 6,500 clones, 85% to 95% being singletons. Sequenced: tumor tissue. The receptors shown here come from an adult with diffuse large B cell lymphoma.

V gene TRBV14 combines with J gene TRBJ2-3; the D is unclear. V lost 0 bases and J 8 bases, leaving 12 bases between the germline ends. CDR3 length equals 14 residues. Germline V CDR1 and CDR2: SGHDN, FVKESK. CDR3 DNA sequence: TGTGCCAGCAGCCAAGATCTTGCACTCGCTACGCAGTATTTT. Its translation is CASSQDLALATQYF.

This rearrangement joins TRBV6-1 to TRBJ1-1; D may be TRBD1 (5 bases). The germline CDR1 and CDR2 sequences are MNHNS and SASEGT. Trimming cost V 1 base and J 1 base, with 13 bases left between them. The CDR3 is made up of 16 amino acids. The CDR3 DNA is TGTGCCAGCAGTGAAGGGGGGGGTTACTCGAACACTGAAGCTTTCTTT. Amino acid sequence: CASSEGGGYSNTEAFF.

The chain has TRBV7-9 and TRBJ1-5, with D maybe TRBD1 (6 bases). The V and J ends lost 6 bases and 7 bases respectively, with 16 bases between them. The V gene's germline CDR1 is SEHNR and CDR2 FQNEAQ (reference sequence). The CDR3 has 14 amino acids. The CDR3 region is CASSPTGLGQPQHF. Here the CDR3 DNA reads TGTGCCAGCAGTCCTACAGGGTTAGGACAGCCCCAGCATTTT. Supplemented by reference TRBV7-9 and TRBJ1-5, the full variable domain reads DTGVSQNPRHKITKRGQNVTFRCDPISEHNRLYWYRQTLGQGPEFLTYFQNEAQLEKSRLLSDRFSAERPKGSFSTLEIQRTEQGDSAMYLCASSPTGLGQPQHFGDGTRLSIL.

This rearrangement joins TRBV6-6 to TRBJ2-1; TRBD2 matches 9 bases. V was clipped by 5 bases and J by 2 bases; unmatched bases: 7. This CDR3 is built from 16 residues. Germline V lookup: CDR1 MNHNY, CDR2 SVGAGI (reference sequence). CDR3 bases: TGTGCCAGCAGTAAACCAGCGGGGGGACCCTACAATGAGCAGTTCTTC. This sequence encodes CASSKPAGGPYNEQFF.

This chain connects TRBV5-1 to TRBJ2-2, with a possible D match to TRBD1 (5 bases). The CDR3 consists of 16 residues. The V gene's germline CDR1 is SGHRS and CDR2 YFSETQ. Between the trimmed V and J ends, which lost 0 bases and 4 bases, there was a span of 13 bases. The CDR3 DNA is TGCGCCAGCAGCTTGGCCTTAGACAGCCGCACCGGGGAGCTGTTTTTT. Amino acid sequence: CASSLALDSRTGELFF.

Worth noting for this clone: Different DNA sequences within this sample yield the same CDR3. V usage is TRBV30 and J usage is TRBJ1-6, with D uncertain. Germline V gives CDR1 GTSNPN, CDR2 SVGIG (reference sequence). The CDR3 loop spans 16 amino acids. Trimming stripped 4 bases from V and 7 bases from J, with 20 bases between. The CDR3 is CAWIQKVGVWNSPLHF. For the CDR3, the DNA is TGTGCCTGGATCCAAAAAGTAGGAGTTTGGAATTCACCCCTCCACTTT.

This chain links TRBV4-2 with TRBJ1-3; no firm D call. There are 16 residues in the CDR3. Germline V lookup: CDR1 LGHNA, CDR2 YNFKEQ. Trimming shortened V by 2 bases and J by 0 bases, and 11 bases separated the two germline ends. CDR3 amino acids: CASSQNTLSSGNTIYF. As DNA, the CDR3 is TGTGCCAGCAGCCAAAATACGCTATCCTCTGGAAACACCATATATTTT.

This clone was found once. The chain recombines TRBV9 with TRBJ2-7; 10 nucleotides agree with TRBD1. Germline trimming cut 4 bases from V and 3 bases from J; bases unmatched to any gene: 4. CDR3 length equals 14 residues. Germline loops: CDR1 SGDLS, CDR2 YYNGEE. CDR3 sequence reads: CASSSGTGVYEQYF. CDR3 coding DNA: TGTGCCAGCAGCTCGGGGACAGGGGTCTACGAGCAGTACTTC.

V usage is TRBV4-3 and J usage is TRBJ2-1, with 7 positions matching TRBD2. Germline V gene data show CDR1 as LGHNA and CDR2 as YSLEER. CDR3 length: 14 residues. The V gene end was trimmed by 1 base and the J gene end by 7 bases; junction bases not matched to a gene: 4. In DNA, the CDR3 is TGCGCCAGCAGCCAAGTTGCGGGAGAGAATGAGCAGTTCTTC. Translating gives CASSQVAGENEQFF.

V usage is TRBV7-8 and J usage is TRBJ1-1; no definite D call. CDR1 and CDR2 (germline): SGHVS, FQNEAQ. This CDR3 has 14 amino acids. The V end was cut by 1 base, the J end by 4 bases, with 10 bases between. The CDR3 region is CASSLVESGTEAFF. The DNA of the CDR3 is TGTGCCAGCAGCTTAGTTGAATCCGGCACTGAAGCTTTCTTT.

The CDR3 reads CASRLPGETEAFF. DNA for the CDR3: TGTGCCAGCAGGCTTCCGGGTGAGACCGAAGCTTTCTTT. The V gene is TRBV6-5, the J gene TRBJ1-1; D unresolved. Germline CDR1 reads MNHEY; CDR2 reads SVGAGI. This CDR3 region has 13 residues. V gave up 6 bases and J gave up 8 bases, with 16 bases separating them.

This chain links TRBV7-8 with TRBJ2-1; perhaps TRBD1 as D (6 bases). Germline lookup yields CDR1 SGHVS and CDR2 FQNEAQ. The CDR3 sequence is 17 residues long. V was trimmed by 4 bases and J by 5 bases, leaving 21 bases between them. The CDR3 is CASSWDPQGQGHNEQFF. Written as DNA, the CDR3 is TGTGCCAGCAGCTGGGATCCTCAGGGACAAGGCCACAATGAGCAGTTCTTC. Based on the CDR3 plus reference TRBV7-8 and TRBJ2-1, the full variable domain is GAGVSQSPRYKVAKRGQDVALRCDPISGHVSLFWYQQALGQGPEFLTYFQNEAQLDKSGLPSDRFFAERPEGSVSTLKIQRTQQEDSAVYLCASSWDPQGQGHNEQFFGPGTRLTVL.

The chain has TRBV2 and TRBJ1-1, with TRBD1 as a possible D gene (5 bases). CDR3 length: 13 residues. Germline lookup yields CDR1 SNHLY and CDR2 FYNNEI. Trimming took 6 bases from V and 4 from J, leaving 12 bases between them. CDR3 sequence: CASRIQGPTEAFF. Written as DNA, the CDR3 is TGTGCCAGCAGGATTCAGGGCCCCACTGAAGCTTTCTTT.

This clone was observed a single time. The chain is built from TRBV6-5 and TRBJ2-6; D call uncertain. The CDR3 runs to 15 residues. V lost 0 bases and J 2 bases, leaving 5 bases between the germline ends. CDR1 and CDR2 (germline): MNHEY, SVGAGI. The CDR3 loop is CASSYSSTGANVLTF. CDR3 DNA: TGTGCCAGCAGTTACTCGTCCACTGGGGCCAACGTCCTGACTTTC.

As to this clone: One junction end does not reproduce the germline sequence, and a read error may be involved. This chain connects TRBV14 to TRBJ2-4; maybe TRBD1 (6 bases). This CDR3 is built from 13 residues. Germline CDR1 reads SGHDN; CDR2 reads FVKESK. Here the CDR3 DNA reads TGTGCCAGCAGCCAAGATTTACAGGGAATTGTGAACTTC. Translation gives CASSQDLQGIVNF.

V is TRBV29-1 and J is TRBJ2-7; tentatively, D is TRBD1 (5 bases). The V end was cut by 1 base, the J end by 0 bases, with 10 bases between. The CDR3 runs to 14 residues. The germline V gene encodes CDR1 SQVTM and CDR2 ANQGSEA. CDR3: CSVEVPDTSYEQYF. The CDR3 DNA is TGCAGCGTTGAAGTCCCGGACACCTCCTACGAGCAGTACTTC.

The J gene is TRBJ2-1, the V gene TRBV18, with a possible D match to TRBD1 (6 bases). The CDR3 length is 13 residues. Germline-derived CDR1 and CDR2 are KGHSH and LQKENI. V was clipped by 5 bases and J by 10 bases, with 15 bases between them. The CDR3 spells CASSARGGGEQFF. CDR3 DNA sequence: TGTGCCAGCTCAGCCAGGGGTGGTGGAGAGCAGTTCTTC.

The J gene is TRBJ2-3, the V gene TRBV29-1, with TRBD2 matching 7 bases. This CDR3 comprises 14 residues. From germline, CDR1 is SQVTM and CDR2 ANQGSEA. V was pared by 6 bases and J by 2 bases, with 8 bases of the junction left unmatched. The CDR3, as DNA: TGCAGCGTGGGGGGGAGGACGGCCACAGATACGCAGTATTTT. Translating it yields CSVGGRTATDTQYF.

The chain has TRBV27 and TRBJ1-5; D ambiguous. The CDR3 has 14 amino acids. The V gene's germline CDR1 is MNHEY and CDR2 SMNVEV (reference sequence). V gave up 6 bases and J gave up 5 bases, with 14 bases separating them. The CDR3 nucleotides are TGTGCCAGCAGGGGCAGCAGGTTAGATCAGCCCCAGCATTTT. The encoded protein is CASRGSRLDQPQHF.

Only one count was recorded for this clone. The chain has TRBV11-2 and TRBJ2-7; perhaps TRBD1 as D (6 bases). Trimming cost V 7 bases and J 6 bases, with 16 bases left between them. This CDR3 has 13 amino acids. Germline V gives CDR1 SGHAT, CDR2 FQNNGV. The CDR3 DNA follows: TGTGCCAGCACAACAGGGATCTACTCCGAGCAGTACTTC. Its translation is CASTTGIYSEQYF.

This chain joins TRBV6-1 and TRBJ2-4; possible D gene TRBD1, 7 bases. The CDR3 extends over 14 amino acids. Germline V gives CDR1 MNHNS, CDR2 SASEGT. V lost 8 bases, J lost 3 bases, and 14 bases lay in between. The CDR3 protein is CASLTGRGKNIQYF. CDR3 DNA sequence: TGTGCCAGCTTGACAGGGCGGGGCAAAAACATTCAGTACTTC.

This chain joins TRBV9 and TRBJ1-3, with D possibly being TRBD1 (6 bases). The CDR3 extends over 15 amino acids. CDR1 and CDR2 (germline): SGDLS, YYNGEE. Between the trimmed V and J ends, which lost 4 bases and 1 base, there was a span of 12 bases. The CDR3: CASSTSGTSGNTIYF. In DNA, the CDR3 is TGTGCCAGCAGCACTTCAGGGACATCTGGAAACACCATATATTTT.

This chain links TRBV9 with TRBJ1-2, with 9 bases fitting TRBD1. Germline V CDR1 and CDR2: SGDLS, YYNGEE. V was pared by 7 bases and J by 9 bases, with 16 bases of the junction left unmatched. The CDR3 has 15 amino acids. CDR3 in amino acids: CASGSLPGTGKSYTF. The CDR3 DNA sequence: TGTGCCAGCGGTTCCCTACCCGGGACAGGGAAAAGCTACACCTTC. The whole variable domain, remainder taken from reference TRBV9 and TRBJ1-2, is DSGVTQTPKHLITATGQRVTLRCSPRSGDLSVYWYQQSLDQGLQFLIQYYNGEERAKGNILERFSAQQFPDLHSELNLSSLELGDSALYFCASGSLPGTGKSYTFGSGTRLTVV.

The chain links TRBV5-1 to TRBJ2-7; 9 bases map to TRBD1. Germline V gives CDR1 SGHRS, CDR2 YFSETQ. The CDR3 extends over 15 amino acids. J lost 1 base, V lost 4 bases, and 6 bases had no gene match. CDR3 sequence: CASSQGGTGSYEQYF. Written as DNA, the CDR3 is TGCGCCAGCAGCCAGGGTGGGACAGGGTCCTACGAGCAGTACTTC.